This TCR beta chain originates from a study of blood T cell repertoires in COVID-19. Assay used: immunoSEQ multiplex PCR; TCRdb lists only in-frame clones, some missing. The table lists 280,000 or so clones, roughly 89% of them singletons. V was trimmed by 11 bases and J by 8 bases, leaving 18 bases between them. The CDR3 has 12 amino acids. Per the germline V gene, CDR1 is LNHDA and CDR2 is SQIVND (reference sequence). V and J are TRBV19 and TRBJ1-2; possibly TRBD1 for D (5 bases). Source material: PBMCs or T cells enriched from blood (not recorded which). This clonotype was sampled from a woman aged 45-59 years who had been exposed to COVID-19. This CDR3 is CAGRGVAEGYTF. Here the CDR3 DNA reads TGTGCCGGCCGGGGGGTTGCGGAAGGCTACACCTTC.